Listed here are 30 T cell receptor beta chains from one sample, sequenced in a study. Tregs were sorted as CD4+CD25+CD127-/low cells. TCRdb reanalysed the 5' RACE reads using MiXCR and keeps one entry per CDR3 protein. The sample has about 10,000 distinct CDR3 sequences, around 15% seen once. The source material was Tregs sorted from blood. The receptors stem from a female donor with breast cancer.

This clonotype has ten or more counts. The chain links TRBV6-1 to TRBJ2-5; 8 bases align to TRBD2. V lost 2 bases to trimming and J lost 4 bases; unmatched junction nucleotides: 0. The CDR3 covers 13 residues. CDR1 and CDR2 (germline): MNHNS, SASEGT. CDR3 bases: TGTGCCAGCAGTGAACTAGCGGGAGAGACCCAGTACTTC. Its translation: CASSELAGETQYF.

This clonotype was counted a few times. A read error may be the cause here, since a much bigger clone is one base away. The conserved phenylalanine or tryptophan is not found at the CDR3 terminus, so this likely reflects a read error. CDR3 sequence reads: CASSRPGQGHDEQFL. The CDR3 DNA sequence: TGCGCCAGCAGCCGACCGGGACAGGGGCACGATGAGCAGTTCCTC. V and J are TRBV5-1 and TRBJ2-1; 10 bases align to TRBD1. Germline loops: CDR1 SGHRS, CDR2 YFSETQ. The CDR3 extends over 15 amino acids. The V and J ends lost 4 bases and 8 bases, in that order; junction bases with no gene match: 9.

This clonotype was seen repeatedly, ten times or more. The chain is built from TRBV28 and TRBJ2-1, with a tentative D call TRBD1 (7 bases). The CDR3 length is 15 residues. Germline CDR1 and CDR2: MDHEN and SYDVKM. V lost 5 bases to trimming and J lost 7 bases, with 18 bases between them. For the CDR3, the DNA is TGTGCCAGCAGTCCCTACCACCCAGGGGGGAATGAGCAGTTCTTC. Its protein product is CASSPYHPGGNEQFF. Full variable domain (missing parts from reference TRBV28 and TRBJ2-1): DVKVTQSSRYLVKRTGEKVFLECVQDMDHENMFWYRQDPGLGLRLIYFSYDVKMKEKGDIPEGYSVSREKKERFSLILESASTNQTSMYLCASSPYHPGGNEQFFGPGTRLTVL.

Comments on this clonotype: The junction departs from the called germline gene at one end, perhaps through a read error. This chain uses TRBV5-1 with TRBJ2-5, with 9 bases matching TRBD2. Germline CDR1 is SGHRS and CDR2 is YFSETQ. CDR3 length equals 16 residues. The CDR3 region is CASSKASGTVQGTQYF. The CDR3 DNA sequence: TGCGCCAGCAGCAAAGCTAGCGGGACGGTCCAAGGGACCCAGTACTTC. The whole variable domain, remainder taken from reference TRBV5-1 and TRBJ2-5, is KAGVTQTPRYLIKTRGQQVTLSCSPISGHRSVSWYQQTPGQGLQFLFEYFSETQRNKGNFPGRFSGRQFSNSRSEMNVSTLELGDSALYLCASSKASGTVQGTQYFGPGTRLLVL.

This clonotype qualifies as medium-sized (0.01 to 0.1%). The chain joins TRBV7-2 to TRBJ2-2; the D gene is possibly TRBD1 (6 bases). Germline lookup yields CDR1 SGHTA and CDR2 FQGNSA. CDR3 length equals 15 residues. With 6 bases removed from V and 0 bases from J, the gap between germline ends came to 11 bases. CDR3 sequence: CASRKGQPNTGELFF. The CDR3 bases are TGTGCCAGCAGAAAAGGACAGCCGAACACCGGGGAGCTGTTTTTT. Full variable domain (remainder filled in from reference TRBV7-2 and TRBJ2-2): GAGVSQSPSNKVTEKGKDVELRCDPISGHTALYWYRQSLGQGLEFLIYFQGNSAPDKSGLPSDRFSAERTGGSVSTLTIQRTQQEDSAVYLCASRKGQPNTGELFFGEGSRLTVL.

The chain recombines TRBV20-1 with TRBJ2-1, with 7 bases lining up with TRBD1. V trimming: 5 bases; J trimming: 7 bases; junction bases outside the gene matches: 14. Looked up from germline, CDR1 is DFQATT and CDR2 is SNEGSKA (reference sequence). The CDR3 spans 15 residues. CDR3 sequence: CSAETPGQSLNEQFF. The CDR3 coding sequence is TGCAGTGCTGAAACACCGGGACAGTCGTTAAATGAGCAGTTCTTC.

This clonotype counts as medium-sized. The chain has TRBV24-1 and TRBJ1-1; D unclear. Trimming removed 3 bases at V and 5 bases at J, with 9 bases between. This CDR3 spans 13 amino acids. The germline V gene has CDR1 KGHDR and CDR2 SFDVKD. The CDR3 reads CATSDIRGTEAFF. The DNA for the CDR3 is TGTGCCACCAGTGATATACGGGGAACTGAAGCTTTCTTT.

At least ten counts were recorded for this clonotype. The chain is built from TRBV7-2 and TRBJ1-4, with a weak D call TRBD1 (5 bases). The germline V gene has CDR1 SGHTA and CDR2 FQGNSA. The CDR3 is 15 residues long. V dropped 5 bases and J dropped 4 bases, with 14 bases sitting between them. The CDR3 loop is CASSQAQGLNEKLFF. The CDR3 nucleotides are TGTGCCAGCAGCCAGGCGCAGGGCCTTAATGAAAAACTGTTTTTT. The full variable domain, completed using reference TRBV7-2 and TRBJ1-4, is GAGVSQSPSNKVTEKGKDVELRCDPISGHTALYWYRQSLGQGLEFLIYFQGNSAPDKSGLPSDRFSAERTGGSVSTLTIQRTQQEDSAVYLCASSQAQGLNEKLFFGSGTQLSVL.

DNA for the CDR3: TGTGCCAGCAGCTTGGCCGGGGCTAGCGATCACACCGGGGAGCTGTTTTTT. It yields the protein CASSLAGASDHTGELFF. The chain links TRBV5-4 to TRBJ2-2; D might be TRBD2 (6 bases). The CDR3 is 17 residues long. CDR1 and CDR2 (germline): SGHNT, YYREEE (reference sequence). With 0 bases removed from V and 3 bases from J, the gap between germline ends came to 15 bases.

This clonotype was picked up many times. The rearrangement joins TRBV20-1 to TRBJ2-5, with 10 nucleotides matching TRBD2. This CDR3 is built from 15 residues. V gave up 2 bases and J gave up 5 bases; unmatched junction bases: 8. Germline assignment: CDR1 DFQATT and CDR2 SNEGSKA (reference sequence). In DNA form, the CDR3 reads TGCAGTGCTAGATCCGGACTAGCGGCGTCGGAGACCCAGTACTTC. This sequence encodes CSARSGLAASETQYF.

Details on this clonotype: This may be a read error: a much more frequent sequence differs by one nucleotide. The chain uses TRBV3-1 and TRBJ2-7; weak D call: TRBD2 (6 bases). This CDR3 comprises 12 residues. Germline lookup yields CDR1 LGHDT and CDR2 YNNKEL (reference sequence). The CDR3 region has the DNA TGTGCCTGCAGCCCACCGGGGGAGGAGCAGTACTTC. Protein: CACSPPGEEQYF.

This clonotype was counted ten times or more. The chain recombines TRBV2 with TRBJ2-4; tentatively, D is TRBD1 (6 bases). Germline V CDR1 and CDR2: SNHLY, FYNNEI. V lost 6 bases and J 2 bases, leaving 11 bases between the germline ends. The CDR3 consists of 14 residues. CDR3 bases: TGTGCCAGCAGCGCACAGGGTCCCAAAAACATTCAGTACTTC. This encodes CASSAQGPKNIQYF.

A word on this clonotype: This may come from a read error, since a much larger clone is one base off. The rearrangement joins TRBV2 to TRBJ1-2; D is undetermined. Germline CDR1 reads SNHLY; CDR2 reads FYNNEI. The CDR3 loop spans 13 amino acids. V gave up 5 bases and J gave up 2 bases, with 9 bases separating them. The CDR3 is CASSKHGNYGYTF. The CDR3 DNA reads TGTGCCAGCAGTAAACATGGCAACTATGGCTACACCTTC.

Ten or more counts support this clonotype. V is TRBV3-1 and J is TRBJ1-3; tentative D call: TRBD1 (5 bases). V lost 4 bases to trimming and J lost 0 bases, with 10 bases between them. CDR1 LGHDT and CDR2 YNNKEL come from the germline V gene (reference sequence). This CDR3 is built from 15 residues. The CDR3 sequence: CASSLMGVSGNTIYF. In nucleotides, the CDR3 is TGTGCCAGCAGCCTGATGGGGGTCTCTGGAAACACCATATATTTT.

V and J are TRBV29-1 and TRBJ2-5, with 7 bases matching TRBD2. J was trimmed by 7 bases and V by 6 bases; bases with no gene match: 8. CDR1 is SQVTM, CDR2 ANQGSEA, per germline. The CDR3 totals 12 residues. The CDR3 is CSVESGKGTQYF. The CDR3 DNA follows: TGCAGCGTCGAAAGCGGGAAGGGGACCCAGTACTTC.

This chain connects TRBV6-1 to TRBJ2-1; TRBD2 agrees at 8 bases. Trimming removed 1 base from V and 10 bases from J; junction bases left unmatched: 9. Germline V gene sequence: CDR1 MNHNS, CDR2 SASEGT. The CDR3 extends over 15 amino acids. CDR3 in amino acids: CASSEGPGLVREQFF. CDR3 DNA: TGTGCCAGCAGTGAAGGACCGGGACTAGTTAGGGAGCAGTTCTTC.

This clonotype has at least ten counts. The chain joins TRBV5-1 to TRBJ2-1; TRBD2 matches 10 bases. This CDR3 is 17 amino acids long. J lost 3 bases, V lost 4 bases, and 10 bases had no gene match. Germline V gene sequence: CDR1 SGHRS, CDR2 YFSETQ. As DNA, the CDR3 is TGCGCCAGCAGCCTTAATTCCGGACTAGCGGACTACAATGAGCAGTTCTTC. Translating it yields CASSLNSGLADYNEQFF.

In its sample, this clonotype ranks as medium-sized. The chain has TRBV4-3 and TRBJ2-7; 10 nucleotides align to TRBD1. There are 15 residues in the CDR3. With 1 base clipped from V and 5 bases from J, the junction kept 5 bases outside the gene matches. Germline V gene sequence: CDR1 LGHNA, CDR2 YSLEER. CDR3 coding DNA: TGCGCCAGCAGCCAAGGAGGGACAGGGGCCCACGAGCAGTACTTC. Its translation: CASSQGGTGAHEQYF.

This clonotype came up many times. The J gene is TRBJ2-5, the V gene TRBV7-9, with D maybe TRBD2 (5 bases). Germline loops: CDR1 SEHNR, CDR2 FQNEAQ (reference sequence). The CDR3 has 12 residues. Trimming removed 8 bases from V and 1 base from J, with 8 bases in between. CDR3 loop: CASASGQETQYF. The CDR3, as DNA: TGTGCCAGCGCAAGCGGCCAAGAGACCCAGTACTTC.

The chain has TRBV12-3 or TRBV12-4 and TRBJ2-3; D unresolved. The V and J ends lost 2 bases and 0 bases respectively, with 9 bases between them. This CDR3 spans 15 amino acids. Here the CDR3 DNA reads TGTGCCAGCAGTTTACTAGACTCTAGCACAGATACGCAGTATTTT. Encoded protein: CASSLLDSSTDTQYF.

This clonotype is labeled medium-sized. The gene calls are TRBV7-9 and TRBJ1-5; 11 positions match TRBD1. The J segment lost 6 bases and the V segment lost 5 bases, leaving 6 bases of the junction unmatched. This CDR3 comprises 15 residues. Germline V gene lookup returns CDR1 SEHNR and CDR2 FQNEAQ (reference sequence). The CDR3 DNA follows: TGTGCCAGCAGCCGGACAGGGGGCAATACTCAGCCCCAGCATTTT. Protein sequence: CASSRTGGNTQPQHF.

This clonotype has only a few counts. The chain is built from TRBV20-1 and TRBJ2-7; possible D gene TRBD1, 6 bases. CDR1 and CDR2 from the germline V gene are DFQATT and SNEGSKA (reference sequence). The CDR3 covers 19 residues. The germline V and J ends were trimmed by 1 base and 2 bases, with 27 bases remaining between them. In DNA form, the CDR3 reads TGCAGTGCTAGAGTCCCCAACAGGGAAAGAGCTGGAGCGGCCTACGAGCAGTACTTC. Encoded protein: CSARVPNRERAGAAYEQYF.

This clonotype was detected only a few times. A much larger clone differs by one base, so this may be a read error. This chain joins TRBV18 and TRBJ1-1; the D gene is possibly TRBD1 (6 bases). V lost 8 bases and J lost 1, with 14 bases in between. Germline loops: CDR1 KGHSH, CDR2 LQKENI. The CDR3 has 14 amino acids. CDR3 in DNA: TGTGCCAGCCACGCGGACAGAAGGAACACTGAAGCTTTCTTT. Translation gives CASHADRRNTEAFF.

This clonotype is medium-sized in the sample. The chain is built from TRBV7-8 and TRBJ1-4, with a possible D match to TRBD1 (5 bases). Germline CDR1 and CDR2: SGHVS and FQNEAQ. Trimming cost V 0 bases and J 8 bases, with 19 bases left between them. This CDR3 is built from 17 residues. CDR3 protein: CASSLALSGRGDEKLFF. The CDR3 bases are TGTGCCAGCAGCTTAGCGCTGTCGGGACGGGGGGACGAAAAACTGTTTTTT.

This clonotype was detected ten times or more. V is TRBV5-1 and J is TRBJ2-1, with 7 bases that match TRBD1. This CDR3 has 15 amino acids. The V gene end was trimmed by 4 bases and the J gene end by 6 bases; junction bases not matched to a gene: 10. The V gene's germline CDR1 is SGHRS and CDR2 YFSETQ. The CDR3 coding sequence is TGCGCCAGCAGCCGACAGGGAATAGGGTTCAATGAGCAGTTCTTC. It translates to CASSRQGIGFNEQFF.

Judged by abundance, this clonotype is medium-sized (0.01 to 0.1%). V is TRBV20-1 and J is TRBJ2-3; maybe TRBD1 (5 bases). Trimming removed 6 bases at V and 8 bases at J, with 15 bases between. Looked up from germline, CDR1 is DFQATT and CDR2 is SNEGSKA (reference sequence). The CDR3 length is 12 residues. The CDR3 DNA reads TGCAGTGCGAACTCAGGGTTTCGTACGCAGTATTTT. This translates into CSANSGFRTQYF.

This clonotype was recorded many times. This chain joins TRBV7-2 and TRBJ2-1; the match to TRBD2 covers 9 bases. V shed 4 bases and J 9 bases; nucleotides not matched to a gene: 10. The CDR3 extends over 15 amino acids. Germline CDR1 SGHTA, CDR2 FQGNSA. The CDR3 sequence: CASSSLAGPLIEQFF. CDR3 in DNA: TGTGCCAGCAGCTCCCTAGCGGGGCCACTTATTGAGCAGTTCTTC.

The chain uses TRBV28 and TRBJ1-5; tentatively, D is TRBD1 (5 bases). Trimming removed 6 bases from V and 5 bases from J, with 11 bases in between. CDR3 length equals 13 residues. Germline V CDR1 and CDR2: MDHEN, SYDVKM. The DNA for the CDR3 is TGTGCCAGCAGCTCAGGGTCACATCAGCCCCAGCATTTT. This encodes CASSSGSHQPQHF.

The sample holds many counts of this clonotype. The J gene is TRBJ2-5, the V gene TRBV28; D is unresolved. The germline V gene encodes CDR1 MDHEN and CDR2 SYDVKM. The CDR3 has 12 amino acids. V dropped 11 bases and J dropped 5 bases, with 15 bases sitting between them. CDR3 loop: CAVGPDSETQYF. The CDR3 DNA reads TGTGCCGTCGGGCCCGACTCTGAGACCCAGTACTTC.

By share of the sample, this clonotype is medium-sized. This chain links TRBV4-1 with TRBJ2-6, with D tentatively TRBD2 (6 bases). Germline values: CDR1 MGHRA, CDR2 YSYEKL. This CDR3 spans 16 amino acids. V lost 2 bases and J lost 2, with 10 bases in between. The CDR3 bases are TGCGCCAGCAGCCAACTTGGGGGGACTGGGGCCAACGTCCTGACTTTC. It is translated as CASSQLGGTGANVLTF.